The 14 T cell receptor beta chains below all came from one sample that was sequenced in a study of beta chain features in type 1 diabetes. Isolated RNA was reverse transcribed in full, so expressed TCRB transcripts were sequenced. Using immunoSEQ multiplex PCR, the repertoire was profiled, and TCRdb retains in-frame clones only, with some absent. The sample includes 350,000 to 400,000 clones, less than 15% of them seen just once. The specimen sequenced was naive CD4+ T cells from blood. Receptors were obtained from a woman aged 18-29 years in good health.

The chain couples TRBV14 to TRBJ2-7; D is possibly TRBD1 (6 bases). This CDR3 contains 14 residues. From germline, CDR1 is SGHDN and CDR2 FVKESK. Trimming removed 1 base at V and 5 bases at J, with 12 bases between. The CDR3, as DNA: TGTGCCAGCAGCCAAGGGGGGCGAAAGAACGAGCAGTACTTC. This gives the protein CASSQGGRKNEQYF.

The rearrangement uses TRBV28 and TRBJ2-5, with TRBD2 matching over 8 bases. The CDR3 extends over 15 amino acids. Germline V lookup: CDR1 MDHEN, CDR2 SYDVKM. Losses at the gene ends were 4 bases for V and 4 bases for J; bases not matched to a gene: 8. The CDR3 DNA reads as TGTGCCAGCAGTTCTCCGGGACTAGGTTTAGAGACCCAGTACTTC. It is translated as CASSSPGLGLETQYF. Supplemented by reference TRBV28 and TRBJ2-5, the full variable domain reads DVKVTQSSRYLVKRTGEKVFLECVQDMDHENMFWYRQDPGLGLRLIYFSYDVKMKEKGDIPEGYSVSREKKERFSLILESASTNQTSMYLCASSSPGLGLETQYFGPGTRLLVL.

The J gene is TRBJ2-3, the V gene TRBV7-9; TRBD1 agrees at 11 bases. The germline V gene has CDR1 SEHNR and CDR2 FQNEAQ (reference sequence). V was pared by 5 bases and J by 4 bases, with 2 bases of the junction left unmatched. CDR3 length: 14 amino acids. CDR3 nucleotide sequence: TGTGCCAGCAGCCGGGACAGGGGGTCAGATACGCAGTATTTT. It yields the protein CASSRDRGSDTQYF.

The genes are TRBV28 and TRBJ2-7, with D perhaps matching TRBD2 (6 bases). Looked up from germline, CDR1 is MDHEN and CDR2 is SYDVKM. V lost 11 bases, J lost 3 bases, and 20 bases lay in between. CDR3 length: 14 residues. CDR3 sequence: CAASGSGYYYEQYF. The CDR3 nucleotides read TGTGCCGCATCGGGTAGCGGATATTACTACGAGCAGTACTTC.

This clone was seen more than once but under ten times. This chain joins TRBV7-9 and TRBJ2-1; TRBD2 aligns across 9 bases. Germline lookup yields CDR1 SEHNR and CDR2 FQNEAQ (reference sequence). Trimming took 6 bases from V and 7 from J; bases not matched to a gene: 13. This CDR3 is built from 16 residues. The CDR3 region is CASSRWIAGVGNEQFF. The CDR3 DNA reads TGTGCCAGCAGTCGGTGGATAGCGGGAGTCGGAAATGAGCAGTTCTTC.

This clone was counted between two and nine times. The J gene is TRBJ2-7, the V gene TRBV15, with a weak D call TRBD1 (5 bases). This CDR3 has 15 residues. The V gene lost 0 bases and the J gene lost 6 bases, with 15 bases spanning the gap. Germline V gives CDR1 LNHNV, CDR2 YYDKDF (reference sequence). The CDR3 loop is CATSRDRAKLSEQYF. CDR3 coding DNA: TGTGCCACCAGCAGAGACAGGGCAAAATTGAGCGAGCAGTACTTC.

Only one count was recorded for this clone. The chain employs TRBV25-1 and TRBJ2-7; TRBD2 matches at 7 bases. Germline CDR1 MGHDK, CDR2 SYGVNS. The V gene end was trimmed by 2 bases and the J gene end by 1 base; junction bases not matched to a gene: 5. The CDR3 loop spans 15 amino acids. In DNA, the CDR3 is TGTGCCAGCAGTGAAATGGGAGGGTCTTCCTACGAGCAGTACTTC. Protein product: CASSEMGGSSYEQYF.

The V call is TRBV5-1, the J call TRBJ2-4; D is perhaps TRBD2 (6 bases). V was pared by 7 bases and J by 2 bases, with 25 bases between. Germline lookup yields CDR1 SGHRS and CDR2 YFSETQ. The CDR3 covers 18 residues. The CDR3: CASSFPPGSSMTKNIQYF. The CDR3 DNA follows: TGCGCCAGCTCCTTTCCCCCCGGGAGTAGCATGACCAAAAACATTCAGTACTTC.

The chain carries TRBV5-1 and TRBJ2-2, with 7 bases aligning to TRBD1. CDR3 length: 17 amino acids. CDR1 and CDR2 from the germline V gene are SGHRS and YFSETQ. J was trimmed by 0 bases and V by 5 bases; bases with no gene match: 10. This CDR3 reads CASRHHRGISNTGELFF. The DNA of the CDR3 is TGCGCCAGCAGACACCACAGGGGAATATCGAACACCGGGGAGCTGTTTTTT.

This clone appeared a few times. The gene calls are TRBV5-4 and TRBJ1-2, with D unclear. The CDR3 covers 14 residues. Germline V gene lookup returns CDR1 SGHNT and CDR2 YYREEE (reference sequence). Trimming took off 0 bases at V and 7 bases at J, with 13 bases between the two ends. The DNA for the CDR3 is TGTGCCAGCAGCTTGGCCGGGGTCGAAGGTGGCTACACCTTC. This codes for CASSLAGVEGGYTF.

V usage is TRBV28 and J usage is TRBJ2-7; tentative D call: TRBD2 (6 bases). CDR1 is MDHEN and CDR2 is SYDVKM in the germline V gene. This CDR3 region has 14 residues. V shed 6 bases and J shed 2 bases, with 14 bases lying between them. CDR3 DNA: TGTGCCAGCAGGCGGGGAGGAACGACCTACGAGCAGTACTTC. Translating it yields CASRRGGTTYEQYF.

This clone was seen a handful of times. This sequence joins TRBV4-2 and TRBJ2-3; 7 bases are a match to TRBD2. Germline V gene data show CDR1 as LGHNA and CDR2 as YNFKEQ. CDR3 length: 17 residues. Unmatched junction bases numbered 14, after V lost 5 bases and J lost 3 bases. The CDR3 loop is CASSKGTAGERTDTQYF. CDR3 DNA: TGTGCCAGCAGCAAGGGGACGGCGGGAGAGAGAACAGATACGCAGTATTTT.

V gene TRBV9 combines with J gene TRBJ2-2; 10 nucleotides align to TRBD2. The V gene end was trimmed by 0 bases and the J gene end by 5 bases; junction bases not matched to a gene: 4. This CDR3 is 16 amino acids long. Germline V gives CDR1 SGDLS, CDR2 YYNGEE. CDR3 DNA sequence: TGTGCCAGCAGCGTAGTATGGACTAGCGGTACCGGGGAGCTGTTTTTT. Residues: CASSVVWTSGTGELFF.

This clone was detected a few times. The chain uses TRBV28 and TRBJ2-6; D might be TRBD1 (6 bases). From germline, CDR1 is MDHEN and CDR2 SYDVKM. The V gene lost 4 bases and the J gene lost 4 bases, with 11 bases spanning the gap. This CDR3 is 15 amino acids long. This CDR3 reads CASSSAGVGANVLTF. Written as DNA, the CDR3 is TGTGCCAGCAGTTCCGCAGGGGTCGGGGCCAACGTCCTGACTTTC.